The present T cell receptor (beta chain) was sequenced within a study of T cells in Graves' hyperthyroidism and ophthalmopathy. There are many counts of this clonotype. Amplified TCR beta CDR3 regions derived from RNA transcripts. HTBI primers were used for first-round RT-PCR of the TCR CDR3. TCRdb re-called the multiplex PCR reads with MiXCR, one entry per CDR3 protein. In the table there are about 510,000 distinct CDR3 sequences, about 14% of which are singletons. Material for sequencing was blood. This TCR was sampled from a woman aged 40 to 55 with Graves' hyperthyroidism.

The CDR3 sequence is CASSLQGAVSDTQYF. The CDR3 DNA follows: TGCGCCAGCAGCTTGCAGGGGGCAGTATCAGATACGCAGTATTTT. The rearrangement links TRBV5-1 to TRBJ2-3, with 8 bases aligning to TRBD1. In germline, CDR1 is SGHRS, CDR2 YFSETQ. V was clipped by 1 base and J by 4 bases; unmatched bases: 5. This CDR3 is 15 amino acids long.